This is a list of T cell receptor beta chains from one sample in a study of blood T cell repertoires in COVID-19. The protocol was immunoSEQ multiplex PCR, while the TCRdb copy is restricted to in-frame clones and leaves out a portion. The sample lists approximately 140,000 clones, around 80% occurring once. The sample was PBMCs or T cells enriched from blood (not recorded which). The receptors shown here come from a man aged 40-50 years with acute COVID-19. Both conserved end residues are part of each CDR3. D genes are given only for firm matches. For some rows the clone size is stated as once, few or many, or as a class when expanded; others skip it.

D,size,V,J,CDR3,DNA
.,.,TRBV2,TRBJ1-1,CASSEWESTEAFF,TGTGCCAGCAGTGAATGGGAGAGCACTGAAGCTTTCTTT
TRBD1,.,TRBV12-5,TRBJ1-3,CASGLVLFQGAQGNTIYF,TGTGCTAGTGGTTTGGTCCTATTTCAGGGGGCGCAAGGAAACACCATATATTTT
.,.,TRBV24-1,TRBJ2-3,CATERASSTDTQYF,TGTGCCACCGAGCGGGCCTCTAGCACAGATACGCAGTATTTT
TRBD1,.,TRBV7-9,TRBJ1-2,CASSLAGGAGLNYGYTF,TGTGCCAGCAGCTTGGCAGGGGGCGCGGGCCTAAACTATGGCTACACCTTC
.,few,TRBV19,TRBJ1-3,CASSTREAGNTIYF,TGTGCCAGTAGTACAAGGGAGGCTGGAAACACCATATATTTT
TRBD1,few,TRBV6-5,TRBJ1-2,CASTSAGGVNGYTF,TGTGCCAGCACTTCTGCAGGGGGCGTGAATGGCTACACCTTC
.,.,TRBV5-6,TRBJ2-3,CATLKREAGTDTQYF,TGTGCCACCCTAAAGAGGGAGGCGGGGACAGATACGCAGTATTTT
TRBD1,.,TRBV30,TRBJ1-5,CAWSGPDRGPHQPQHF,TGTGCCTGGAGTGGACCAGACAGGGGCCCTCATCAGCCCCAGCATTTT
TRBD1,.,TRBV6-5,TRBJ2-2,CASSRDRETGELFF,TGTGCCAGCAGCAGGGACAGGGAAACCGGGGAGCTGTTTTTT
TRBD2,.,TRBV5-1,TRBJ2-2,CASSFAGANTGELFF,TGCGCCAGCAGCTTTGCGGGGGCGAACACCGGGGAGCTGTTTTTT
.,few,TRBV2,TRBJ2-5,CASSAETGFGETQYF,TGTGCCAGCAGCGCTGAGACTGGTTTTGGGGAGACCCAGTACTTC
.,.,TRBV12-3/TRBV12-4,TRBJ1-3,CASSLDTFIYF,TGTGCCAGCAGTTTAGACACGTTCATATATTTT
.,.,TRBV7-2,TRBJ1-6,CASSLDGGYNSPLHF,TGTGCCAGCAGCTTAGACGGGGGATATAATTCACCCCTCCACTTT
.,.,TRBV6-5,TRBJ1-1,CASSYGGATEAFF,TGTGCCAGCAGTTACGGCGGGGCCACTGAAGCTTTCTTT
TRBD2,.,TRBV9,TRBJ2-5,CASTTAGVETQYF,TGTGCCAGCACCACTGCGGGGGTTGAGACCCAGTACTTC
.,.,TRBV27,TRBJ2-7,CASSPWADYEQYF,TGTGCCAGCAGCCCATGGGCCGATTACGAGCAGTACTTC
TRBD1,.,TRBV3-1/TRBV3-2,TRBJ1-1,CASSQEGTGRTEAFF,TGTGCCAGCAGCCAAGAGGGGACAGGGAGAACTGAAGCTTTCTTT
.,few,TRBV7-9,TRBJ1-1,CASSPTGNTEAFF,TGTGCCAGCAGTCCCACAGGGAACACTGAAGCTTTCTTT
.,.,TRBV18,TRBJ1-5,CASSRGEGNQPQHF,TGTGCCAGCTCACGTGGGGAGGGCAATCAGCCCCAGCATTTT
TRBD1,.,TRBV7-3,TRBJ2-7,CASSLGTEYEQYF,TGTGCCAGCAGCTTAGGGACAGAGTACGAGCAGTACTTC
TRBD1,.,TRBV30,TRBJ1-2,CAWRQGGDGYTF,TGTGCCTGGAGACAGGGGGGAGATGGCTACACCTTC
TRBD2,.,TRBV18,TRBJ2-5,CASSPPSGLAGRQETQYF,TGTGCCAGCTCACCACCGTCAGGACTAGCGGGGAGGCAAGAGACCCAGTACTTC
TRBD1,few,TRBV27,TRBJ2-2,CASSTGQGAGELFF,TGTGCCAGCAGCACGGGACAGGGGGCCGGGGAGCTGTTTTTT
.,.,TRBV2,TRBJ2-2,CASSEAGRSGGELFF,TGTGCCAGCAGTGAAGCGGGCAGGTCTGGCGGGGAGCTGTTTTTT
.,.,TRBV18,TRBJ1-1,CASSPDSLEAFF,TGTGCCAGCTCACCAGACTCGCTCGAAGCTTTCTTT
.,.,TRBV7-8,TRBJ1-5,CASSTYSNQPQHF,TGTGCCAGCAGCACCTACAGCAATCAGCCCCAGCATTTT
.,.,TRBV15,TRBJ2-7,CATSRELGFYEQYF,TGTGCCACCAGCAGGGAACTAGGGTTCTACGAGCAGTACTTC
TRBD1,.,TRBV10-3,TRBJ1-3,CAISDEVGTAFSGNTIYF,TGTGCCATCAGTGACGAAGTCGGGACAGCGTTTTCTGGAAACACCATATATTTT
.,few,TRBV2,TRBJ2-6,CASSESGVLTF,TGTGCCAGCAGTGAATCAGGGGTCCTGACTTTC
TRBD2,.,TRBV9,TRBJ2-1,CASSVRLAGANEQFF,TGTGCCAGCAGCGTAAGACTAGCGGGAGCCAATGAGCAGTTCTTC
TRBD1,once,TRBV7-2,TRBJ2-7,CASSLIPGQGGYEQYF,TGTGCCAGCAGCTTAATCCCGGGACAGGGTGGCTACGAGCAGTACTTC
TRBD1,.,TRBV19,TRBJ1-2,CASSIVTGGSGYTF,TGTGCCAGTAGTATTGTAACAGGGGGTTCTGGCTACACCTTC
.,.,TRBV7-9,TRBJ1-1,CASSLSGITEAFF,TGTGCCAGCAGCTTATCAGGGATCACTGAAGCTTTCTTT
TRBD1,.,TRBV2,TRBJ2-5,CASSAWSGQGETQYF,TGTGCCAGCAGTGCGTGGTCGGGACAGGGAGAGACCCAGTACTTC
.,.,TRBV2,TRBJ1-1,CASSNRDTREAFF,TGTGCCAGCAGTAACCGGGACACGAGGGAAGCTTTCTTT
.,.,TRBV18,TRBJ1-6,CASSPGGGGSPLHF,TGTGCCAGCTCACCAGGCGGGGGCGGTTCACCCCTCCACTTT
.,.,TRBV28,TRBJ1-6,CASSSSGLRGSPLHF,TGTGCCAGCAGTTCTTCAGGGCTTCGGGGGTCACCCCTCCACTTT
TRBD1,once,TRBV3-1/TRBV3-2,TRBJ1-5,CASSRSTGGYQPQHF,TGTGCCAGCAGCCGATCTACAGGGGGCTATCAGCCCCAGCATTTT
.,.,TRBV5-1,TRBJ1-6,CASSHTGYSPLHF,TGCGCCAGCAGTCATACCGGTTATTCACCCCTCCACTTT
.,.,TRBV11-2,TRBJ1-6,CASSFTGLDSPLHF,TGTGCCAGCAGCTTTACCGGGTTGGATTCACCCCTCCACTTT
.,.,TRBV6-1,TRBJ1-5,CASSERQASNQPQHF,TGTGCCAGCAGTGAACGGCAGGCAAGCAATCAGCCCCAGCATTTT
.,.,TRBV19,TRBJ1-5,CASSGGQRNQPQHF,TGTGCCAGTAGTGGTGGACAGCGCAATCAGCCCCAGCATTTT
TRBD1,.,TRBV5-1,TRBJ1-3,CASSVGQSSGNTIYF,TGCGCCAGCAGCGTGGGACAGTCCTCTGGAAACACCATATATTTT
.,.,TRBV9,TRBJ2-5,CASSVGQQETQYF,TGTGCCAGCAGCGTAGGGCAACAAGAGACCCAGTACTTC
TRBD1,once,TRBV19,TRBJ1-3,CASSRDRGNTIYF,TGTGCCAGTAGTCGGGACAGAGGAAACACCATATATTTT
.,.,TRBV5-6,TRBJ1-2,CASSLDRIYGYTF,TGTGCCAGCAGCTTGGACAGGATCTATGGCTACACCTTC
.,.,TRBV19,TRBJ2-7,CASSKGASYEQYF,TGTGCCAGCTCCAAAGGAGCATCCTACGAGCAGTACTTC
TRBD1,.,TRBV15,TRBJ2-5,CATSRQGETQYF,TGTGCCACCAGTAGACAGGGGGAGACCCAGTACTTC
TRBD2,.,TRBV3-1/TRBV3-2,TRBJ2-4,CASSLLSRGRDIQYF,TGTGCCAGCAGCCTCCTAAGTCGGGGGAGGGACATTCAGTACTTC
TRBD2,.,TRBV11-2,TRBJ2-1,CASSFPSWGLAYNEQFF,TGTGCCAGCAGCTTCCCCTCCTGGGGACTAGCTTACAATGAGCAGTTCTTC